This TCR beta chain was recorded in a study of blood T cell repertoires in COVID-19. Study-level background: Sources were T cells, B-cell-depleted T cells, or PBMCs; the material itself was cDNA or gDNA.

The V and J ends lost 5 bases and 5 bases, in that order; junction bases with no gene match: 9. The CDR3 has 13 residues. CDR1 is GTSNPN, CDR2 SVGIG, per germline (reference sequence). Followed longitudinally, the Seattle patients had been enrolled during active infection. The assay was immunoSEQ multiplex PCR, and TCRdb's table has in-frame clones only and misses some. The repertoire has almost 300,000 clones, nearly 90% of them found once; the top ten carry 11%. This rearrangement joins TRBV30 to TRBJ2-7; 7 bases match TRBD1. Sequenced sample: peripheral blood. The receptor was isolated from a woman under 40 with COVID-19, enrolled during active disease. CDR3 DNA: TGTGCCTGGGATAGCACAGGGGCAAACGAGCAGTACTTC. It specifies CAWDSTGANEQYF.